This T cell receptor (beta chain) was identified during a study of shared clonotypes between healthy human individuals. Study-wide context: Three CD4 naive, three CD4 memory, two CD8 naive and one CD8 memory plate were used per donor.

The protocol was immunoSEQ multiplex PCR, while the TCRdb copy is restricted to in-frame clones and leaves out a portion. The sample has about 1.5 million clones, 95% to 99% seen once. Study-level points and caveats: Investigators collected only blood, and repertoires in tissues likely differ.

None of the donors, who were healthy HIV-negative adults, had recently had acute infections or vaccinations. V lost 2 bases, J lost 3 bases, and 12 bases lay in between. CDR1 SGHDT and CDR2 YYEEEE come from the germline V gene. This CDR3 comprises 15 residues. Regarding this clone: What it recognizes is unknown.

Sequenced material: naive CD4+ T cells sorted from blood. Indicated subset: CD45RA+ positively selected. This TCR derives from a man in his thirties or forties in good health. The chain combines TRBV5-6 with TRBJ1-5; no clear D. DNA for the CDR3: TGTGCCAGCAGCTTTTTGGACGGATCCAATCAGCCCCAGCATTTT. It is translated as CASSFLDGSNQPQHF.